The 27 T cell receptor beta chains given below trace back to one sample, sequenced in a study of early T cells in non-severe SARS-CoV-2 infection. MiXCR, applied by TCRdb to the 5' RACE reads, yields one record per CDR3 protein. Of 65,000 to 70,000 distinct CDR3 sequences in the sample, 9% to 15% were seen once. Sequencing was done on a sample of whole blood. These receptors all stem from an adult who was a healthcare worker with PCR-confirmed SARS-CoV-2 infection or an uninfected control (not recorded which).

This clonotype was observed many times. This rearrangement joins TRBV6-5 to TRBJ2-7; tentative D call: TRBD2 (7 bases). Trimming removed 7 bases at V and 4 bases at J, with 14 bases between. The germline V gene encodes CDR1 MNHEY and CDR2 SVGAGI. The CDR3 is made up of 13 amino acids. DNA for the CDR3: TGTGCCAGCACTCCCGGGGGGCGTTACGAGCAGTACTTC. This sequence encodes CASTPGGRYEQYF.

The V and J genes are TRBV20-1 and TRBJ2-3, with D hard to call. V was cut by 3 bases and J by 6 bases, with 10 bases left in between. This CDR3 has 12 amino acids. Germline loops: CDR1 DFQATT, CDR2 SNEGSKA (reference sequence). The DNA of the CDR3 is TGCAGTGCTAGGGAATTTAGGGATACGCAGTATTTT. Residues: CSAREFRDTQYF.

This clonotype was counted ten times or more. The V gene is TRBV7-9, the J gene TRBJ1-6, with D perhaps TRBD1 (6 bases). The CDR3 has 16 amino acids. Trimming pared 3 bases from V and 0 bases from J, leaving 9 bases between. Germline CDR1 and CDR2: SEHNR and FQNEAQ (reference sequence). The CDR3 protein is CASSFRGSSYNSPLHF. CDR3 nucleotides: TGTGCCAGCAGCTTTAGGGGGAGCTCCTATAATTCACCCCTCCACTTT.

This clonotype showed up just once. The chain joins TRBV12-3 or TRBV12-4 to TRBJ2-3; TRBD1 aligns across 7 bases. J gave up 10 bases and V 2 bases, and 3 bases lay outside the gene matches. The CDR3 runs to 12 residues. CDR3: CASSLRGQSQYF. DNA of the CDR3: TGTGCCAGCAGTTTAAGGGGACAGTCGCAGTATTTT.

This clonotype has at least ten counts. The chain carries TRBV3-1 and TRBJ1-6; TRBD1 matches 12 bases. V was clipped by 0 bases and J by 10 bases; unmatched bases: 13. CDR1 is LGHDT, CDR2 YNNKEL, per germline (reference sequence). CDR3 length: 19 residues. The CDR3 here is CASSQERAGTGGYLSPLHF. The CDR3 DNA follows: TGTGCCAGCAGCCAAGAACGGGCCGGGACAGGGGGCTACTTGTCACCCCTCCACTTT.

The rearrangement joins TRBV5-1 to TRBJ2-2; the D is unclear. The CDR3 sequence is 14 residues long. The ends were cut back, 3 bases at V and 4 bases at J, with 10 bases in the middle. The V gene's germline CDR1 is SGHRS and CDR2 YFSETQ. The CDR3 reads CASSSTIATGELFF. DNA of the CDR3: TGCGCCAGCAGCTCTACTATTGCCACCGGGGAGCTGTTTTTT.

This clonotype was picked up many times. The chain carries TRBV30 and TRBJ1-4; TRBD1 matches 9 bases. The CDR3 is made up of 11 amino acids. V lost 8 bases to trimming and J lost 6 bases; unmatched junction nucleotides: 1. Germline CDR1 GTSNPN, CDR2 SVGIG (reference sequence). The CDR3 DNA reads as TGTGCCGGGACAGGGCATGAAAAACTGTTTTTT. It translates to CAGTGHEKLFF.

J is TRBJ2-2 and V is TRBV7-2, with D hard to call. This CDR3 comprises 13 residues. Looked up from germline, CDR1 is SGHTA and CDR2 is FQGNSA. V was cut by 4 bases and J by 8 bases, with 11 bases left in between. The CDR3 DNA follows: TGTGCCAGCAGCTCCGACGGGCAGGGGGAGCTGTTTTTT. Protein product: CASSSDGQGELFF.

The sample holds many counts of this clonotype. This chain uses TRBV10-3 with TRBJ2-3; D gene uncertain. CDR3 length: 14 amino acids. Germline values: CDR1 ENHRY, CDR2 SYGVKD. The ends were cut back, 8 bases at V and 0 bases at J, with 12 bases in the middle. The CDR3 region is CAIGQAPSTDTQYF. The CDR3 coding sequence is TGTGCCATCGGGCAGGCTCCTAGCACAGATACGCAGTATTTT.

This chain links TRBV13 with TRBJ1-6, with D possibly being TRBD1 (5 bases). CDR3 length equals 17 residues. Between the trimmed V and J ends, which lost 3 bases and 5 bases, there was a span of 17 bases. In germline, CDR1 is PRHDT, CDR2 FYEKMQ (reference sequence). The CDR3 region is CASSLLTPGGDNSPLHF. CDR3 nucleotide sequence: TGTGCCAGCAGCTTGCTAACCCCCGGGGGGGATAATTCACCCCTCCACTTT.

The chain joins TRBV3-1 to TRBJ1-1; no definite D call. Trimming removed 4 bases at V and 5 bases at J, with 14 bases between. This CDR3 spans 14 amino acids. The germline V gene encodes CDR1 LGHDT and CDR2 YNNKEL (reference sequence). CDR3: CASSLEGRRTEAFF. The DNA of the CDR3 is TGTGCCAGCAGCCTAGAGGGCAGGAGGACTGAAGCTTTCTTT.

This clonotype was observed a few times. The gene calls are TRBV12-3 or TRBV12-4 and TRBJ2-1; D might be TRBD2 (6 bases). The CDR3 is made up of 13 amino acids. V lost 6 bases, J lost 4 bases, and 10 bases lay in between. The CDR3, as DNA: TGTGCCAGCAGACTGGGGAGGTACAATGAGCAGTTCTTC. Its translation is CASRLGRYNEQFF.

V is TRBV9 and J is TRBJ2-3; the match to TRBD1 covers 11 bases. CDR1 and CDR2 (germline): SGDLS, YYNGEE. CDR3 size: 14 residues. V lost 8 bases to trimming and J lost 0 bases; unmatched junction nucleotides: 2. CDR3 amino acids: CASGQGASTDTQYF. CDR3 in DNA: TGTGCCAGTGGACAGGGGGCAAGCACAGATACGCAGTATTTT.

This chain links TRBV11-2 with TRBJ2-7; 9 bases align to TRBD1. Germline values: CDR1 SGHAT, CDR2 FQNNGV. The V segment lost 5 bases and the J segment 1 base; nucleotides outside the gene matches: 6. The CDR3 has 15 residues. CDR3 residues: CASSPTGGFSYEQYF. In DNA form, the CDR3 reads TGTGCCAGCAGCCCTACAGGGGGCTTTTCCTACGAGCAGTACTTC. The full variable domain, rest sourced from reference TRBV11-2 and TRBJ2-7, is EAGVAQSPRYKIIEKRQSVAFWCNPISGHATLYWYQQILGQGPKLLIQFQNNGVVDDSQLPKDRFSAERLKGVDSTLKIQPAKLEDSAVYLCASSPTGGFSYEQYFGPGTRLTVT.

The J gene is TRBJ1-2, the V gene TRBV30; a possible D gene is TRBD1 (5 bases). The CDR3 spans 12 residues. Trimming stripped 2 bases from V and 6 bases from J, with 10 bases between. Germline V gives CDR1 GTSNPN, CDR2 SVGIG (reference sequence). The CDR3 DNA follows: TGTGCCTGGAGTCCGGGACCGGATGGCTACACCTTC. It is translated as CAWSPGPDGYTF.

This chain joins TRBV5-1 and TRBJ1-1; D uncertain. CDR1 is SGHRS and CDR2 is YFSETQ in the germline V gene. The CDR3 totals 13 residues. V was cut by 5 bases and J by 3 bases, with 11 bases left in between. The DNA for the CDR3 is TGCGCCAGCAGGAATCTTACGGACACTGAAGCTTTCTTT. Translation: CASRNLTDTEAFF.

This clonotype was seen at least ten times. The chain uses TRBV6-2 or TRBV6-3 and TRBJ2-1; 8 nucleotides agree with TRBD2. J lost 4 bases, V lost 5 bases, and 10 bases had no gene match. CDR1 and CDR2 (germline): MNHEY, SVGEGT. The CDR3 covers 16 residues. DNA of the CDR3: TGTGCCAGCAGTCCACTAGCGGAGAAAGGGTACAATGAGCAGTTCTTC. This gives the protein CASSPLAEKGYNEQFF.

This clonotype has just a few counts. The chain couples TRBV6-5 to TRBJ1-2, with D tentatively TRBD1 (6 bases). V dropped 8 bases and J dropped 7 bases, with 11 bases sitting between them. This CDR3 is built from 11 residues. Germline CDR1 reads MNHEY; CDR2 reads SVGAGI. CDR3 region: CASWTAGGYTF. For the CDR3, the DNA is TGTGCCAGCTGGACAGCTGGTGGCTACACCTTC.

This clonotype was observed many times. The V call is TRBV11-2, the J call TRBJ2-3; D ambiguous. The CDR3 sequence is 13 residues long. Trimming took 1 base from V and 3 from J, leaving 5 bases between them. The germline V gene has CDR1 SGHAT and CDR2 FQNNGV. CDR3 nucleotides: TGTGCCAGCAGCTTAGCCCTAACAGATACGCAGTATTTT. Its protein is CASSLALTDTQYF. Complete variable domain (other parts from reference TRBV11-2 and TRBJ2-3): EAGVAQSPRYKIIEKRQSVAFWCNPISGHATLYWYQQILGQGPKLLIQFQNNGVVDDSQLPKDRFSAERLKGVDSTLKIQPAKLEDSAVYLCASSLALTDTQYFGPGTRLTVL.

This clonotype was counted between two and nine times. This sequence joins TRBV11-2 and TRBJ1-6; maybe TRBD1 (5 bases). Per germline, CDR1 SGHAT and CDR2 FQNNGV. The V gene lost 2 bases and the J gene lost 5 bases, with 10 bases spanning the gap. The CDR3 consists of 15 residues. The CDR3 DNA is TGTGCCAGCAGCTTACGGCCAGGGAATAATTCACCCCTCCACTTT. Translated: CASSLRPGNNSPLHF. Looking up the rest from reference TRBV11-2 and TRBJ1-6 gives the full variable domain: EAGVAQSPRYKIIEKRQSVAFWCNPISGHATLYWYQQILGQGPKLLIQFQNNGVVDDSQLPKDRFSAERLKGVDSTLKIQPAKLEDSAVYLCASSLRPGNNSPLHFGNGTRLTVT.

This clonotype has just a few counts. The rearrangement uses TRBV5-1 and TRBJ1-1; TRBD1 might be the D (6 bases). With 7 bases removed from V and 1 base from J, the gap between germline ends came to 11 bases. Germline values: CDR1 SGHRS, CDR2 YFSETQ. The CDR3 consists of 13 residues. The CDR3 DNA sequence: TGCGCCAGCGTTGGACAGACGAACACTGAAGCTTTCTTT. This gives the protein CASVGQTNTEAFF.

The table lists this clonotype with many counts. The rearrangement uses TRBV25-1 and TRBJ1-5; tentatively, D is TRBD1 (6 bases). Germline lookup yields CDR1 MGHDK and CDR2 SYGVNS. The CDR3 is 13 residues long. Deletions cut 5 bases from V and 7 bases from J, with 12 bases between. The CDR3 here is CASSYGGGQPQHF. CDR3 in DNA: TGTGCCAGCAGTTATGGGGGCGGCCAGCCCCAGCATTTT.

This clonotype was detected ten times or more. The rearrangement uses TRBV28 and TRBJ2-4; tentatively, D is TRBD2 (7 bases). This CDR3 has 15 residues. Germline assignment: CDR1 MDHEN and CDR2 SYDVKM. V lost 4 bases to trimming and J lost 8 bases, with 18 bases between them. In DNA form, the CDR3 reads TGTGCCAGCAGTTATGGGGGGGCCGAGGCCCACATTCAGTACTTC. It specifies CASSYGGAEAHIQYF.

In regard to this clonotype: Mismatch with germline at one junction end may stem from a read error. This chain uses TRBV30 with TRBJ2-3; the D is unclear. Germline-derived CDR1 and CDR2 are GTSNPN and SVGIG (reference sequence). The CDR3 has 15 residues. The CDR3 DNA sequence: TGTGTCTGGAGTAGGGAAAGGGTCAGGACAGATACGCAGTATTTT. Translation: CVWSRERVRTDTQYF.

The chain carries TRBV7-8 and TRBJ2-4, with 9 positions matching TRBD2. J was trimmed by 6 bases and V by 1 base; bases with no gene match: 13. CDR1 and CDR2 (germline): SGHVS, FQNEAQ. The length of the CDR3 is 18 residues. The CDR3 protein is CASSLEISGGPRRNIQYF. CDR3 coding DNA: TGTGCCAGCAGCTTAGAAATTAGCGGGGGCCCGCGGAGAAACATTCAGTACTTC.

In the case of this clonotype: The junction departs from germline at one end; a sequencing error may be responsible. The chain has TRBV10-2 and TRBJ2-1; D may correspond to TRBD1 or TRBD2 (6 bases each). This CDR3 region has 12 residues. Germline V lookup: CDR1 WSHSY, CDR2 SAAADI. The CDR3 region has the DNA TGCGCCAGCAGTGAGTCGGGGGCGGGGTCGCTCTTC. Its protein product is CASSESGAGSLF.

The gene calls are TRBV20-1 and TRBJ1-2; 9 nucleotides align to TRBD1. Germline V gene data show CDR1 as DFQATT and CDR2 as SNEGSKA (reference sequence). The trim removed 6 bases at V and 2 bases at J, leaving 4 bases unmatched. The CDR3 consists of 13 residues. The CDR3 region is CSAWDRENYGYTF. The DNA of the CDR3 is TGCAGTGCCTGGGACAGGGAAAACTATGGCTACACCTTC.